The text below deals with one T cell receptor beta chain. The CDR3 is 17 residues long. The germline gives CDR1 SGHNT, CDR2 YYREEE (reference sequence). The V end was cut by 4 bases, the J end by 0 bases, with 14 bases between. These data belong to a study of early stage breast cancer tumors. Clones were sequenced by immunoSEQ multiplex PCR, and TCRdb holds only the in-frame ones, with some missing. This table has about 48,000 clones, approximately 80% appearing once. The receptor's source is a person aged 45-60 years with breast cancer. Sequenced material: blood. The chain uses TRBV5-4 and TRBJ2-6; D is possibly TRBD2 (6 bases). The CDR3 here is CASSADAGISGANVLTF. CDR3 coding DNA: TGTGCCAGCAGCGCCGACGCGGGGATCTCTGGGGCCAACGTCCTGACTTTC.